This T cell receptor (beta chain) was identified in a study of resident and recirculating memory T cells in vitiligo. For the study at large: Epidermis came from shave biopsies of lesional and nonlesional sites, plus PBMCs. Regarding the study as a whole: Different lesions suggested infiltration by different T cell clones. Clonality differed among vitiligo lesions, with no unique dominant clone.

The table came from immunoSEQ multiplex PCR; TCRdb's copy has only in-frame clones and leaves some out. The sample has 40,000 to 50,000 clones, 92% seen once. Of note for this clone: Its specificity is unknown.

This CDR3 has 15 residues. In germline, CDR1 is SGHTA, CDR2 FQGNSA. Trimming left V 5 bases short and J 4 bases short, with 12 bases between. The J gene is TRBJ2-6, the V gene TRBV7-2; D is undetermined. This TCR came from a male donor with vitiligo. Sequenced input: blood. The CDR3 bases are TGTGCCAGCAGCCAAAAAACACCCGGGGCCAACGTCCTGACTTTC. As protein: CASSQKTPGANVLTF.